This T cell receptor (beta chain) was obtained from a study of blood T cell repertoires in COVID-19. Looking at the study overall: The analysed material was cDNA or gDNA that came from T cells, B-cell-depleted T cells, or PBMCs.

Those enrolled, adults aged roughly 18 to 95 years, came from about 24 US areas. Authors' methods: For nucleated cells, counts were estimated from reference gene primer amplification. Assay: immunoSEQ multiplex PCR; the TCRdb copy retains only in-frame clones and omits some. The V and J calls and clone size come from that table; D and trimming were worked out from the DNA. In the table there are over 200,000 clones, under 90% of which are singletons. There are 14 residues in the CDR3. J was trimmed by 7 bases and V by 8 bases; bases with no gene match: 11. CDR1 is SGHNT and CDR2 is YYREEE in the germline V gene (reference sequence).

The genes are TRBV5-4 and TRBJ2-1, with 8 bases matching TRBD2. This receptor was identified in a man between 60 and 75 years old who had recovered from COVID-19. Material: PBMCs or T cells enriched from blood (not recorded which). CDR3 protein: CARCNRGGPNEQFF. DNA of the CDR3: TGTGCCAGGTGTAATCGGGGGGGCCCTAATGAGCAGTTCTTC.